This T cell receptor beta chain was recovered during a study of blood T cell repertoires in COVID-19. Looking at the study overall: The origin of the acute and convalescent COVID-19 samples was the United States, Italy and Spain. PBMCs, B-cell-depleted T cells, or T cells were the source of the cDNA or gDNA that made up the material.

This clone came up once. With 4 bases clipped from V and 3 bases from J, the junction kept 8 bases outside the gene matches. Germline V gene lookup returns CDR1 SGHRS and CDR2 YFSETQ. The CDR3 is 16 residues long. Assay: immunoSEQ multiplex PCR; the TCRdb copy retains only in-frame clones and omits some. The data hold fewer than 700,000 clones, with roughly nine tenths observed a single time. This chain uses TRBV5-1 with TRBJ1-4; the match to TRBD1 covers 8 bases. The receptor was isolated from a woman in her fifties or sixties with COVID-19, enrolled during active disease. Material: peripheral blood. CDR3 DNA sequence: TGCGCCAGCAGCACCGGACAGGGTAGGGCTAATGAAAAACTGTTTTTT. This gives the protein CASSTGQGRANEKLFF.